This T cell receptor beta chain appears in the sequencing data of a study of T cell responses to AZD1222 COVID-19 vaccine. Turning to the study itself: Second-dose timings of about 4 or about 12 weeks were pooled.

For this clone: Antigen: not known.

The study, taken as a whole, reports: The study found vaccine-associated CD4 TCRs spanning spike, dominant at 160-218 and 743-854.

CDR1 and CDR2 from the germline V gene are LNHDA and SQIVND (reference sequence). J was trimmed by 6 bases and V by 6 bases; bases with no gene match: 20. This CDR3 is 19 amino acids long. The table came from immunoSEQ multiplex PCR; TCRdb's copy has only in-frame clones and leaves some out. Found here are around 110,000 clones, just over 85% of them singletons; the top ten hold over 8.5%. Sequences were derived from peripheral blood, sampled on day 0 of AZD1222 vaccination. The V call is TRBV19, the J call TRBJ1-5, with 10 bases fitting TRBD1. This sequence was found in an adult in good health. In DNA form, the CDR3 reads TGTGCCAGTAGCCCGGGACAGGGGCGTATTAGACGCACAAGTCAGCCCCAGCATTTT. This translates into CASSPGQGRIRRTSQPQHF.